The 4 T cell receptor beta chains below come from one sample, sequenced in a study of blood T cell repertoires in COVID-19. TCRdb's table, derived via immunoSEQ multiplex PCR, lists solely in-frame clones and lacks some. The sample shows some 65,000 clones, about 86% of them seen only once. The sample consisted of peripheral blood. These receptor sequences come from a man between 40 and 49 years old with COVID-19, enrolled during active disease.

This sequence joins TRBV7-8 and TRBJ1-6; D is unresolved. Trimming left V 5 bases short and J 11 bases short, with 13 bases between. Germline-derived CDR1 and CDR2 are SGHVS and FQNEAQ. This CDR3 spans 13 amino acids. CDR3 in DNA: TGTGCCAGCAGCCCGTTGGAGTCCGCACCCCTCCACTTT. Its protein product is CASSPLESAPLHF.

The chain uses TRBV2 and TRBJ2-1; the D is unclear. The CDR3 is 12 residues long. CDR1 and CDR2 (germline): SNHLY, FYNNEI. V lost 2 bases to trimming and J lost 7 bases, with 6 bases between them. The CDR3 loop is CASSERRNEQFF. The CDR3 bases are TGTGCCAGCAGTGAAAGGAGAAATGAGCAGTTCTTC. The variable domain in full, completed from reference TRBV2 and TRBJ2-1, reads EPEVTQTPSHQVTQMGQEVILRCVPISNHLYFYWYRQILGQKVEFLVSFYNNEISEKSEIFDDQFSVERPDGSNFTLKIRSTKLEDSAMYFCASSERRNEQFFGPGTRLTVL.

The CDR3 region has the DNA TGTGCCAGCAGTTCCCGGCGAGGGCGGCTAGGCTACACCTTC. The encoded protein is CASSSRRGRLGYTF. The gene calls are TRBV28 and TRBJ1-2, with D uncertain. Trimming removed 4 bases from V and 8 bases from J, with 17 bases in between. Germline CDR1 reads MDHEN; CDR2 reads SYDVKM. The CDR3 loop spans 14 amino acids.

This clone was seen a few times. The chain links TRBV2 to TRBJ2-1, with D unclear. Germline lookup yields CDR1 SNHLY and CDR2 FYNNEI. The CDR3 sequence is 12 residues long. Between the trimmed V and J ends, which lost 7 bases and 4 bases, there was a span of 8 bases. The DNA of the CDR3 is TGTGCCAGCAAGCCCACTTACAATGAGCAGTTCTTC. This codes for CASKPTYNEQFF. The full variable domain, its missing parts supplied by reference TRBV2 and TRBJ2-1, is EPEVTQTPSHQVTQMGQEVILRCVPISNHLYFYWYRQILGQKVEFLVSFYNNEISEKSEIFDDQFSVERPDGSNFTLKIRSTKLEDSAMYFCASKPTYNEQFFGPGTRLTVL.